A single T cell receptor beta chain is shown here with its context. Its matching antigen is unknown. The CDR3 contains 13 residues. V gave up 0 bases and J gave up 4 bases, with 6 bases separating them. CDR1 SGHTA and CDR2 FQGNSA come from the germline V gene. This sample was included in a study of T cell responses to AZD1222 COVID-19 vaccine. Broader study findings: CD4 TCRs associated with vaccination spanned spike, dominating at 160-218 and 743-854. No repertoire was sampled before or during the peak T cell response, only after it. Donors skewed white British and female; clonal diversity was possibly underestimated.

Libraries were prepared by immunoSEQ multiplex PCR; TCRdb keeps only in-frame clonotypes and omits some of them. The table lists about 150,000 clones, about 92% of them singletons. The sequence derives from an adult in good health. Source: peripheral blood, taken on day 0 of AZD1222 vaccination. The chain is built from TRBV7-2 and TRBJ2-5; a weak D match, TRBD1 (6 bases). CDR3 coding DNA: TGTGCCAGCAGCTTAGCACAGGGAGAGACCCAGTACTTC. This translates into CASSLAQGETQYF.